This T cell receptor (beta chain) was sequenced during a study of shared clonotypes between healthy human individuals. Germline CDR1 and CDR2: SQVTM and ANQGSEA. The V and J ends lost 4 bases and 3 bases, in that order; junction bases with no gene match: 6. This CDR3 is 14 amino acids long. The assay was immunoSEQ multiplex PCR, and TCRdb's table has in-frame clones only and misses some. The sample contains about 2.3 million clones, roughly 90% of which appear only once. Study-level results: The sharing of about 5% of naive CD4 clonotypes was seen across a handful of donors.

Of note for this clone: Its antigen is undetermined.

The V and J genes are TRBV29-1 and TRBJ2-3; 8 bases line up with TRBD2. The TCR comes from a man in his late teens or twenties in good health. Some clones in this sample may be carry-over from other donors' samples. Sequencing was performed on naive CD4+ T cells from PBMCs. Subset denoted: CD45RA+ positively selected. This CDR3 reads CSVGPGLGTDTQYF. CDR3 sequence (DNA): TGCAGCGTTGGACCGGGACTAGGTACAGATACGCAGTATTTT.